The source of this T cell receptor beta chain is a study of shared clonotypes between healthy human individuals. Overall study findings and caveats: Relative to clonotypes present in all four donors, those not shared had lower generation probabilities. Clonotypes that were shared across four donors made up around 5% of naive CD4 clonotypes.

The table came from immunoSEQ multiplex PCR; TCRdb's copy has only in-frame clones and leaves some out. In the table there are some 900,000 clones, less than 85% of which are singletons. Only Caucasian adults living in Nashville, Tennessee served as donors. The CD4+ fraction was divided into a CD45RA+ naive subset and a CD45RA-negative memory subset. About this clone itself: No antigen is known for it.

Sequenced: memory CD4+ T cells sorted from blood. Subset of the sample: CD45RA-negative fraction. The sequence was collected from a man between 18 and 29 years old in good health.

The CDR3 sequence is CSVQTGNNSPLHF. CDR3 in DNA: TGCAGCGTCCAGACAGGGAATAATTCACCCCTCCACTTT. The chain has TRBV29-1 and TRBJ1-6, with TRBD1 matching 7 bases. The germline V gene has CDR1 SQVTM and CDR2 ANQGSEA. Trimming cost V 6 bases and J 5 bases; bases outside gene matches: 4. This CDR3 has 13 residues.